Following are 4 T cell receptor beta chains from one sample sequenced in a study of shared clonotypes between healthy human individuals. Profiled with immunoSEQ multiplex PCR; TCRdb holds only in-frame clones, not every one. The data show roughly 2,000,000 clones, roughly 93% seen once. It was CD45RO-negative cells, positively selected for CCR7, that made up naive CD8 cells, with terminally differentiated effector memory CD45RA+ cells excluded. Sample: naive CD8+ T cells from PBMCs. The source of these receptors is a man aged 18 to 29 in good health. Some clones in this sample may be carry-over from other donors' samples.

V and J are TRBV30 and TRBJ1-1; no reliable D call. The V end was cut by 2 bases, the J end by 1 base, with 11 bases between. Germline V gene lookup returns CDR1 GTSNPN and CDR2 SVGIG (reference sequence). This CDR3 is 14 amino acids long. CDR3 DNA: TGTGCCTGGAGTCCAGACCCTCCGAACACTGAAGCTTTCTTT. It translates to CAWSPDPPNTEAFF.

This chain links TRBV5-4 with TRBJ1-1, with TRBD1 matching over 10 bases. Germline-derived CDR1 and CDR2 are SGHNT and YYREEE (reference sequence). The V and J ends lost 4 bases and 9 bases, in that order; junction bases with no gene match: 6. The CDR3 sequence is 13 residues long. The CDR3 bases are TGTGCCAGCAGCGTCGACAGGGGGCCTAAAGCTTTCTTT. It encodes CASSVDRGPKAFF.

This chain connects TRBV27 to TRBJ2-7; TRBD1 aligns across 7 bases. This CDR3 spans 16 amino acids. V lost 5 bases to trimming and J lost 1 base; unmatched junction nucleotides: 11. Germline loops: CDR1 MNHEY, CDR2 SMNVEV (reference sequence). Here the CDR3 reads CASSRIDREGSYEQYF. CDR3 nucleotide sequence: TGTGCCAGCAGTCGAATTGACAGGGAAGGTTCCTACGAGCAGTACTTC.

The CDR3 protein is CASSSDKPYEQYF. The CDR3 DNA sequence: TGTGCCAGCAGTTCGGACAAACCCTACGAGCAGTACTTC. The chain couples TRBV28 to TRBJ2-7; weak D call: TRBD1 (5 bases). The CDR3 spans 13 residues. The germline V gene has CDR1 MDHEN and CDR2 SYDVKM. Trimming took off 4 bases at V and 2 bases at J, with 9 bases between the two ends.